This TCR beta chain was recovered during a study of blood T cell repertoires in COVID-19. For the study at large: The United States, Italy and Spain provided the acute and convalescent COVID-19 samples.

The CDR3 is made up of 13 amino acids. Germline CDR1 KGHSH, CDR2 LQKENI. Trimming removed 2 bases from V and 5 bases from J, with 10 bases in between. Per the original methods: Amplification of reference gene primers was used by the study to estimate nucleated cell counts. Repertoires were generated with immunoSEQ multiplex PCR, while TCRdb's copy carries only in-frame clones and drops some. The V and J calls and clone size are taken from that table; D and trimming were inferred from the DNA. The sample records around 270,000 clones, about 85% being singletons. The receptor was isolated from a human donor with COVID-19, enrolled during active disease. The donor label of this sample is uncertain. What was sequenced was peripheral blood. The gene calls are TRBV18 and TRBJ2-7; D remains unclear. CDR3 coding DNA: TGTGCCAGCTCACCAAGGAGAATGGACGAGCAGTACTTC. This encodes CASSPRRMDEQYF.